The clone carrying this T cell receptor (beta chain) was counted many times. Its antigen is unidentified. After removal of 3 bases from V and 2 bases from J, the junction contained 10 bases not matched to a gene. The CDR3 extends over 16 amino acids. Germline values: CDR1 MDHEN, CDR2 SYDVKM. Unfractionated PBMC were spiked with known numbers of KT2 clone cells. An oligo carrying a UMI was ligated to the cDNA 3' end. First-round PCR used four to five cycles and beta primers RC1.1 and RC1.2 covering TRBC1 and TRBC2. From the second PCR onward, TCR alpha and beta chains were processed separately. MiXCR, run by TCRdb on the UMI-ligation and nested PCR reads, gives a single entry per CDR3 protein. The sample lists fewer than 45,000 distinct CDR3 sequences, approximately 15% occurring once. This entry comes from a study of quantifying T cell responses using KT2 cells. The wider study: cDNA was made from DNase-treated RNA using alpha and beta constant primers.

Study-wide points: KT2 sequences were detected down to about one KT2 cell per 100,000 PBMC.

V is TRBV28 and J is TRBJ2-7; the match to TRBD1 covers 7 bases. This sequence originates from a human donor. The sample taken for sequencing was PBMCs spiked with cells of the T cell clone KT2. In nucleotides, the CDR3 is TGTGCCAGCAGTTTTTTTAGGGGGCAGAGGCCCTACGAGCAGTACTTC. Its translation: CASSFFRGQRPYEQYF.